The clone carrying this TCR beta chain was seen a handful of times. Its antigen is undetermined. The sample originates from a study of CD8+ T cells in alopecia areata. The CDR3 spans 13 residues. CDR1 SQVTM and CDR2 ANQGSEA come from the germline V gene. The V end lost 1 base, the J end lost 10 bases, and 14 bases lay between the germline ends. Findings and limits, study-wide: Normal skin's resident alphabeta T cells are also sequenced in scalp samples. Lesional scalp, notably in alopecia totalis/universalis, had clonality above that of normal scalp.

Treatment specified: oral pan-JAK inhibitor, 5-10 mg twice daily. Extraction and reverse transcription of RNA yielded cDNA as the sequencing template. TCRdb's copy holds only in-frame clones and misses some; the assay was immunoSEQ multiplex PCR. The sample includes about 210,000 clones, more than 30% seen only once; the top ten take around 0.48%. This receptor was taken from a human donor with alopecia areata. The specimen was CD4+ T cells sorted from blood, collected at roughly week 30, from a patient treated with tofacitinib. The V call is TRBV29-1, the J call TRBJ2-1, with a weak D call TRBD1 (6 bases). CDR3 in DNA: TGCAGCGTTGAAGGGCAGGGGCGGAACGAGCAGTTCTTC. It translates to CSVEGQGRNEQFF.